Below are 27 T cell receptor beta chains sequenced from a single sample in a study of metastatic and nonmetastatic thyroid tumors. TCRdb reanalyzed the PCR reads via MiXCR. The sample lists about 18,000 clones, about 33% occurring once. Patients were all untreated before their thyroid surgery. Sequenced input: tumor tissue. The receptors were sampled from a male donor with papillary thyroid cancer or a benign thyroid nodule (not recorded which). Some clones in this sample may be carry-over from other donors' samples.

The chain recombines TRBV20-1 with TRBJ1-1, with D possibly matching TRBD1 (5 bases). The CDR3 spans 13 residues. V was trimmed by 0 bases and J by 6 bases, leaving 11 bases between them. Germline V gene data show CDR1 as DFQATT and CDR2 as SNEGSKA (reference sequence). CDR3 DNA sequence: TGCAGTGCTAGAGATCTGGGGGTCTCTGAAGCTTTCTTT. Translated, it gives CSARDLGVSEAFF.

This clone came up many times. V gene TRBV6-1 combines with J gene TRBJ1-4, with a tentative D call TRBD1 (5 bases). The CDR3 extends over 18 amino acids. V dropped 6 bases and J dropped 4 bases, with 24 bases sitting between them. The V gene's germline CDR1 is MNHNS and CDR2 SASEGT. The CDR3 loop is CASRGRGTARGYNEKLFF. CDR3 coding DNA: TGTGCCAGCAGGGGCCGAGGGACGGCCCGGGGCTATAATGAAAAACTGTTTTTT.

V and J are TRBV19 and TRBJ1-1; no definite D call. Looked up from germline, CDR1 is LNHDA and CDR2 is SQIVND (reference sequence). The length of the CDR3 is 13 residues. The V end was cut by 7 bases, the J end by 4 bases, with 13 bases between. The CDR3 region has the DNA TGTGCCAGTACCCCGAGGGTCCGCACTGAAGCTTTCTTT. Its translation is CASTPRVRTEAFF.

Ten or more counts support this clone. This clone may be a read error of a much larger clone one base away. The rearrangement joins TRBV7-9 to TRBJ1-1; D remains unclear. In germline, CDR1 is SEHNR, CDR2 FQNEAQ (reference sequence). Trimming took off 6 bases at V and 3 bases at J, with 2 bases between the two ends. The CDR3 is 10 residues long. The CDR3 loop is CASRYTEAFF. Written as DNA, the CDR3 is TGTGCCAGCAGGTACACTGAAGCTTTCTTT.

This clone has at least ten counts. This chain's CDR3 is CAISEGELYEQYF. The CDR3 bases are TGTGCCATCAGTGAGGGGGAACTCTACGAGCAGTACTTC. The chain couples TRBV10-3 to TRBJ2-7; D remains unclear. CDR3 length: 13 residues. V lost 2 bases, J lost 3 bases, and 8 bases lay in between. Germline CDR1 is ENHRY and CDR2 is SYGVKD.

This clone showed up just a few times. V usage is TRBV6-2 or TRBV6-3 and J usage is TRBJ1-2; a possible D gene is TRBD1 (5 bases). The CDR3 is 13 residues long. The germline V gene encodes CDR1 MNHEY and CDR2 SVGEGT. V lost 2 bases to trimming and J lost 10 bases, with 14 bases between them. CDR3 DNA: TGTGCCAGCAGTTACATGGACAACGACCACTACACCTTC. Translating gives CASSYMDNDHYTF.

About this clone itself: Germline and junction disagree at one end, which may indicate a read error. The sample has other DNA sequences that encode this CDR3 too. CDR3 nucleotides: TGTGCCGCGGAACTAGCCGAGGTGAATACTCAGTATTTT. Residues: CAAELAEVNTQYF. The V gene is TRBV6-1, the J gene TRBJ2-3, with D perhaps TRBD2 (6 bases). The CDR3 has 13 amino acids. Germline lookup yields CDR1 MNHNS and CDR2 SASEGT.

The chain couples TRBV7-8 to TRBJ2-3; D unclear. V dropped 5 bases and J dropped 0 bases, with 15 bases sitting between them. The V gene's germline CDR1 is SGHVS and CDR2 FQNEAQ. The CDR3 is 16 residues long. The CDR3 loop reads CASSPIRFSSTDTQYF. The CDR3 coding sequence is TGTGCCAGCAGCCCTATCCGTTTCTCTAGCACAGATACGCAGTATTTT. The complete variable domain, with remaining parts taken from reference TRBV7-8 and TRBJ2-3, reads GAGVSQSPRYKVAKRGQDVALRCDPISGHVSLFWYQQALGQGPEFLTYFQNEAQLDKSGLPSDRFFAERPEGSVSTLKIQRTQQEDSAVYLCASSPIRFSSTDTQYFGPGTRLTVL.

This clone has a count of ten or more. The rearrangement joins TRBV19 to TRBJ2-7, with D unclear. CDR3 length: 15 residues. Trimming pared 4 bases from V and 1 base from J, leaving 14 bases between. The germline V gene has CDR1 LNHDA and CDR2 SQIVND (reference sequence). Here the CDR3 DNA reads TGTGCCAGTAGTAGGACCGGCCCAGGATCCTACGAGCAGTACTTC. Translated, it gives CASSRTGPGSYEQYF.

This clone was counted between two and nine times. The germline gene is not matched at one end of the junction; a read error may be the cause. The same CDR3 also results from other DNA sequences found in this sample. V usage is TRBV3-1 and J usage is TRBJ1-1; 10 nucleotides line up with TRBD1. This CDR3 contains 14 residues. Germline V lookup: CDR1 LGHDT, CDR2 YNNKEL (reference sequence). The CDR3 coding sequence is TGTGCCAGCAGTGGGGGACAGGGGAGCACTGAGGCTTTCTTT. Encoded protein: CASSGGQGSTEAFF.

This clone was picked up many times. The chain couples TRBV20-1 to TRBJ1-1; D is uncertain. CDR3 length equals 15 residues. Germline V gene data show CDR1 as DFQATT and CDR2 as SNEGSKA (reference sequence). V was trimmed by 0 bases and J by 1 base, leaving 12 bases between them. This CDR3 reads CSARDGGRRNTEAFF. For the CDR3, the DNA is TGCAGTGCTAGAGATGGAGGCAGGAGGAACACTGAAGCTTTCTTT.

This clone is classed as medium-sized (0.01 to 0.1%). This chain links TRBV20-1 with TRBJ2-7; 7 positions match TRBD2. The CDR3 consists of 15 residues. The V gene end was trimmed by 5 bases and the J gene end by 2 bases; junction bases not matched to a gene: 12. CDR1 is DFQATT, CDR2 SNEGSKA, per germline (reference sequence). DNA for the CDR3: TGCAGTGCTTCCCCCTGGGCTAGCGGCACCTACGAGCAGTACTTC. Its protein product is CSASPWASGTYEQYF.

The table lists this clone with a few counts. The CDR3 reads CASSSSGANVLTF. CDR3 DNA: TGTGCCAGCAGTTCATCGGGGGCCAACGTCCTGACTTTC. The genes are TRBV28 and TRBJ2-6; D gene unclear. The CDR3 contains 13 residues. Between the trimmed V and J ends, which lost 4 bases and 4 bases, there was a span of 5 bases. Germline V gene sequence: CDR1 MDHEN, CDR2 SYDVKM. Filled out from reference TRBV28 and TRBJ2-6, the complete variable domain reads DVKVTQSSRYLVKRTGEKVFLECVQDMDHENMFWYRQDPGLGLRLIYFSYDVKMKEKGDIPEGYSVSREKKERFSLILESASTNQTSMYLCASSSSGANVLTFGAGSRLTVL.

Many counts were recorded for this clone. This may be a read error: a much more frequent sequence differs by one nucleotide. This chain joins TRBV12-3 or TRBV12-4 and TRBJ2-7, with D unclear. V shed 4 bases and J shed 5 bases, with 18 bases lying between them. The CDR3 sequence is 15 residues long. As DNA, the CDR3 is TGTGCCAGCAGTTCGTCAGCCCTCGGCCCCCACGAGCAGTACTTC. It yields the protein CASSSSALGPHEQYF.

This chain connects TRBV11-3 to TRBJ1-6; D remains unclear. Germline V gene sequence: CDR1 SGHNT, CDR2 YENEEA. The germline V and J ends were trimmed by 3 bases and 3 bases, with 6 bases remaining between them. This CDR3 comprises 14 residues. The DNA of the CDR3 is TGTGCCAGCAGCTTTAAGGGCTATAATTCACCCCTCCACTTT. Residues: CASSFKGYNSPLHF.

In its sample, this clone was seen a few times. The V call is TRBV9, the J call TRBJ2-1; D gene unclear. The V gene lost 3 bases and the J gene lost 5 bases, with 6 bases spanning the gap. Germline CDR1 and CDR2: SGDLS and YYNGEE. CDR3 length: 12 residues. CDR3 region: CASSGSNNEQFF. In nucleotides, the CDR3 is TGTGCCAGCAGCGGGAGTAACAATGAGCAGTTCTTC.

This chain links TRBV19 with TRBJ2-7; D is unresolved. Germline V gives CDR1 LNHDA, CDR2 SQIVND (reference sequence). The V end lost 7 bases, the J end lost 6 bases, and 16 bases lay between the germline ends. The CDR3 consists of 13 residues. The CDR3 nucleotides read TGTGCCAGTATAAAAACCCAGGCGTCCGAGCAGTACTTC. Protein: CASIKTQASEQYF. Combining the CDR3 with reference TRBV19 and TRBJ2-7 gives the whole variable domain DGGITQSPKYLFRKEGQNVTLSCEQNLNHDAMYWYRQDPGQGLRLIYYSQIVNDFQKGDIAEGYSVSREKKESFPLTVTSAQKNPTAFYLCASIKTQASEQYFGPGTRLTVT.

This clone was detected ten times or more. The chain joins TRBV27 to TRBJ2-1, with a weak D call TRBD2 (6 bases). The germline gives CDR1 MNHEY, CDR2 SMNVEV (reference sequence). The CDR3 spans 12 residues. V was cut by 5 bases and J by 12 bases, with 14 bases left in between. The CDR3: CASSIPAGGQFF. CDR3 nucleotides: TGTGCCAGCAGTATCCCCGCCGGGGGGCAGTTCTTC.

This clone was picked up a small number of times. The rearrangement uses TRBV12-3 or TRBV12-4 and TRBJ1-1; D may be TRBD1 (6 bases). The CDR3 consists of 14 residues. V shed 6 bases and J shed 0 bases, with 11 bases lying between them. The CDR3 loop is CASRSGGLNTEAFF. In DNA form, the CDR3 reads TGTGCCAGCAGAAGCGGGGGGCTGAACACTGAAGCTTTCTTT.

Judged by abundance, this clone is medium-sized. The V call is TRBV6-1, the J call TRBJ1-1, with 7 bases lining up with TRBD1. In germline, CDR1 is MNHNS, CDR2 SASEGT. The length of the CDR3 is 17 residues. V trimming: 5 bases; J trimming: 0 bases; junction bases outside the gene matches: 12. CDR3 in amino acids: CASSSKNRGRMNTEAFF. DNA of the CDR3: TGTGCCAGCAGTTCCAAGAACAGGGGCCGAATGAACACTGAAGCTTTCTTT.

Judged by abundance, this clone is medium-sized (0.01 to 0.1%). The genes are TRBV20-1 and TRBJ2-3; D may match TRBD1 or TRBD2 (5 bases each). This CDR3 region has 14 residues. In germline, CDR1 is DFQATT, CDR2 SNEGSKA (reference sequence). The V gene lost 7 bases and the J gene lost 4 bases, with 18 bases spanning the gap. The CDR3 DNA sequence: TGCAGTGAGGAAGTGAGTTGGGACGCAGATACGCAGTATTTT. It is translated as CSEEVSWDADTQYF.

This clone was found many times. The genes are TRBV2 and TRBJ2-1; tentatively, D is TRBD1 (5 bases). V lost 7 bases and J 6 bases, leaving 16 bases between the germline ends. This CDR3 is built from 14 residues. The germline gives CDR1 SNHLY, CDR2 FYNNEI. DNA of the CDR3: TGTGCCAGCAACCGAGGCAGGGAAGGCAATGAGCAGTTCTTC. It codes for CASNRGREGNEQFF.

As concerns this clone: Because the CDR3 is missing its conserved closing phenylalanine or tryptophan, this is likely a read error. The chain uses TRBV20-1 and TRBJ2-5; weak D call: TRBD2 (5 bases). Germline V lookup: CDR1 DFQATT, CDR2 SNEGSKA (reference sequence). Trimming cost V 1 base and J 4 bases, with 7 bases left between them. The CDR3 covers 12 residues. Written as DNA, the CDR3 is TGCAGTGCTAGAGCAGCGGTAGAGACCCAGTACTAC. Translating gives CSARAAVETQYY.

Within the sample, this clone is medium-sized (0.01 to 0.1%). This chain links TRBV10-1 with TRBJ2-7, with 7 nucleotides matching TRBD1. The germline gives CDR1 WNHNN, CDR2 SYGVQD (reference sequence). V dropped 3 bases and J dropped 2; count of bases not matched to a gene: 7. The length of the CDR3 is 15 residues. The CDR3 DNA is TGCGCCAGCAGTGACAGGGGGTCTCCGACCTACGAGCAGTACTTC. This encodes CASSDRGSPTYEQYF.

The V call is TRBV20-1, the J call TRBJ1-1, with 10 positions matching TRBD1. J gave up 1 base and V 8 bases, and 16 bases lay outside the gene matches. The length of the CDR3 is 17 residues. Germline CDR1 DFQATT, CDR2 SNEGSKA (reference sequence). CDR3 in amino acids: CSSEGTGAPRGNTEAFF. The CDR3 nucleotides are TGCAGTTCAGAAGGGACAGGGGCCCCTCGGGGGAACACTGAAGCTTTCTTT.

As for this clone: The junction does not match germline at one end; this may be a read error. The chain links TRBV5-1 to TRBJ2-5; D gene ambiguous. This CDR3 spans 15 amino acids. Germline-derived CDR1 and CDR2 are SGHRS and YFSETQ. The CDR3 DNA is TGCGCCAGCAGCTTGGATCGTGGAGAAAAAGAGACCAAGTACTTC. Residues: CASSLDRGEKETKYF.

This clone was seen only a few times. CDR3 nucleotides: TGTGCCAGCAGCTGGGACATGCTGAACACTGAAGCTTTCTTT. This encodes CASSWDMLNTEAFF. The J gene is TRBJ1-1, the V gene TRBV12-3 or TRBV12-4; the D gene is possibly TRBD1 (6 bases). Trimming took 6 bases from V and 0 from J, leaving 11 bases between them. The CDR3 extends over 14 amino acids.